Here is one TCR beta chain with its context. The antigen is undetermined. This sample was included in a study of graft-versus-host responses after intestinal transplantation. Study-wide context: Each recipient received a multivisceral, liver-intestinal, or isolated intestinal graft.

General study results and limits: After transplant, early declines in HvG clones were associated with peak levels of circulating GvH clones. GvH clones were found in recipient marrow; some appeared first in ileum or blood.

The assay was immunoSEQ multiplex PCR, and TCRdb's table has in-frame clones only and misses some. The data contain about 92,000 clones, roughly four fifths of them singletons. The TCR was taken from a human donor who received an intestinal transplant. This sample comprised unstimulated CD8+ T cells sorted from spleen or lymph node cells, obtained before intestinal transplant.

This chain's CDR3 is CASSSSGGAYEQYF. CDR3 in DNA: TGTGCCAGTAGTTCCAGCGGGGGGGCCTACGAGCAGTACTTC. The gene calls are TRBV19 and TRBJ2-7; TRBD2 matches at 10 bases. V lost 5 bases and J lost 2; bases outside the gene matches: 3. CDR1 and CDR2 from the germline V gene are LNHDA and SQIVND (reference sequence). The CDR3 has 14 residues. The variable domain in full, with the rest retrieved from reference TRBV19 and TRBJ2-7, is DGGITQSPKYLFRKEGQNVTLSCEQNLNHDAMYWYRQDPGQGLRLIYYSQIVNDFQKGDIAEGYSVSREKKESFPLTVTSAQKNPTAFYLCASSSSGGAYEQYFGPGTRLTVT.